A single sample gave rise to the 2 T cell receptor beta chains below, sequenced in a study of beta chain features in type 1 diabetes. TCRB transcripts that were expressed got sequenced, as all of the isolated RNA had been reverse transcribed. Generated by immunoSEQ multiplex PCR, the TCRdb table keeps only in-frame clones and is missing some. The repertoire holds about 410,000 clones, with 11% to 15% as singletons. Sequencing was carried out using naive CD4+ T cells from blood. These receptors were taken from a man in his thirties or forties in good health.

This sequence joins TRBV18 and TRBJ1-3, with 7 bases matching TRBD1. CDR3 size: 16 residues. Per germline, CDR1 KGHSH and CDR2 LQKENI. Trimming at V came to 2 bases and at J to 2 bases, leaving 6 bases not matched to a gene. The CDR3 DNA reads TGTGCCAGCTCACCAAAACCGGGACAGACTGGAAACACCATATATTTT. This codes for CASSPKPGQTGNTIYF. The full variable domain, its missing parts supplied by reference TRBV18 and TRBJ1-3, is NAGVMQNPRHLVRRRGQEARLRCSPMKGHSHVYWYRQLPEEGLKFMVYLQKENIIDESGMPKERFSAEFPKEGPSILRIQQVVRGDSAAYFCASSPKPGQTGNTIYFGEGSWLTVV.

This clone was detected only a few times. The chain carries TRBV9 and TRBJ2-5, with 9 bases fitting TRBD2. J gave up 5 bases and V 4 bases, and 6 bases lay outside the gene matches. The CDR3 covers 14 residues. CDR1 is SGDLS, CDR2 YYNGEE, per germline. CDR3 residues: CASSPSGIRETQYF. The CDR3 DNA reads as TGTGCCAGCAGCCCTAGCGGGATAAGGGAGACCCAGTACTTC.